This TCR beta chain was documented in a study of T-cell memory formation after mild COVID-19. Whole-study context: Clusters were largely donor specific. Notes on the study in general: The pre-infection memory compartment contained some responding clones, suggesting cross-reactive memory joined. Clones which contracted sat mainly in CM and EM if CD4+, and in EMRA if CD8+.

A remark on this clonotype: Its antigen is not known.

MiXCR was run by TCRdb on the 5' RACE reads, yielding one entry per CDR3 protein. The sample contains around 300,000 distinct CDR3 sequences, approximately 20% of which appear only once. Germline V gene data show CDR1 as SGHTA and CDR2 as FQGNSA. V gave up 6 bases and J gave up 5 bases, with 16 bases separating them. There are 14 residues in the CDR3. This chain joins TRBV7-2 and TRBJ1-2; tentatively, D is TRBD1 (5 bases). This clonotype was sampled from a man between 18 and 29 years old who had mild COVID-19 (a few samples of this study predate the infection). Cell type and time point are not known. Sequencing was done on a sample of PBMCs or a T cell subset sorted from them (not recorded which). CDR3 in DNA: TGTGCCAGCAGTTCTGGGACGGAGATTTATGGCTACACCTTC. Translated: CASSSGTEIYGYTF.